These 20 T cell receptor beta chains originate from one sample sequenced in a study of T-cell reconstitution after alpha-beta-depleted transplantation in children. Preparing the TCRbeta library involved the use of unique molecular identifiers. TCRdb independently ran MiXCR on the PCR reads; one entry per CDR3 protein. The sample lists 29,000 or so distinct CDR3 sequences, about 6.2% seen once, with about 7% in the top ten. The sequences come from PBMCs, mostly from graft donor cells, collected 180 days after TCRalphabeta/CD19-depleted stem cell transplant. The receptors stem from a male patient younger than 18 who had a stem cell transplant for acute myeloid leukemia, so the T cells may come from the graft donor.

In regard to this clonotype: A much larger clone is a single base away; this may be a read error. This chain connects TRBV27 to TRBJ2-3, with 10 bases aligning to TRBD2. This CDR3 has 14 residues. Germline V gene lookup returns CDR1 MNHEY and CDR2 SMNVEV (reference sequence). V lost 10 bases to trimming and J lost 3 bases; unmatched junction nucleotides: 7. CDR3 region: CATGTSAPTDTQYF. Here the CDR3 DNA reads TGTGCCACCGGGACTAGCGCACCTACAGATACGCAGTATTTT.

CDR3 amino acids: CASSPGLAGVGEQFF. The CDR3 nucleotides read TGTGCCAGCAGCCCTGGGCTAGCGGGAGTGGGTGAGCAGTTCTTC. The gene calls are TRBV5-5 and TRBJ2-1; 10 bases map to TRBD2. Germline CDR1 is SGHKS and CDR2 is YYEKEE (reference sequence). This CDR3 has 15 residues. V shed 4 bases, J shed 9 bases, and the junction held 10 bases outside the gene matches.

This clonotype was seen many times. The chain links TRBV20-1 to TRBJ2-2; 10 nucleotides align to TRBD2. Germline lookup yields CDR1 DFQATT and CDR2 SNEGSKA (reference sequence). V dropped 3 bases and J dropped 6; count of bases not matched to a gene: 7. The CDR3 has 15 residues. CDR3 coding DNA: TGCAGTGCTAGTTCGTCTAGCGGGAGCCCCGGGGAGCTGTTTTTT. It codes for CSASSSSGSPGELFF.

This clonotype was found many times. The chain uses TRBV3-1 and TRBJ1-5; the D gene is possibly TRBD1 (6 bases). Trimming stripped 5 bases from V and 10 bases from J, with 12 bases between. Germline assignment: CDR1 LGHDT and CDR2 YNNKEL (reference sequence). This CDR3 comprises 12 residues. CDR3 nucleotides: TGTGCCAGCAGCTCATCACAGGGCCCCCAGCATTTT. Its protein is CASSSSQGPQHF.

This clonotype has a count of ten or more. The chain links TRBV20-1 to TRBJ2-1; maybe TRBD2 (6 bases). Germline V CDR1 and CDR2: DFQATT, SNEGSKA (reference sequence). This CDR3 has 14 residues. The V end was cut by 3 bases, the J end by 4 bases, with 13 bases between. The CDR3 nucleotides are TGCAGTGCTAGTGCCAGCGGGCCTTACAATGAGCAGTTCTTC. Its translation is CSASASGPYNEQFF.

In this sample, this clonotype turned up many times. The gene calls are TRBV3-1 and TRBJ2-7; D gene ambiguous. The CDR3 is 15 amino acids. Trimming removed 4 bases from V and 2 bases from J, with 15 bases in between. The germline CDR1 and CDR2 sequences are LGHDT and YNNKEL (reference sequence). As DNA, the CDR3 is TGTGCCAGCAGCCCCCCTTCTGAAGCTCCCTACGAGCAGTACTTC. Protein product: CASSPPSEAPYEQYF.

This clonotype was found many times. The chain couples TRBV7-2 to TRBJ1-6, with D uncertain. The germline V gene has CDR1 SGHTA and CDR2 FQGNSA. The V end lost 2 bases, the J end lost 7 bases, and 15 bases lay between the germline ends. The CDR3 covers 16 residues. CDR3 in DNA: TGTGCCAGCAGCTTAATATCCCGGGATATGAATTCACCCCTCCACTTT. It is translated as CASSLISRDMNSPLHF.

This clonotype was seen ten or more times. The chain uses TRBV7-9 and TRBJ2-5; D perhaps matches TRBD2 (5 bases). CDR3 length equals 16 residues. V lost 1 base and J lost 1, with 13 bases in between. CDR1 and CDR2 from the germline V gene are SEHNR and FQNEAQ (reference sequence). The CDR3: CASSLVWEIGQETQYF. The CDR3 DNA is TGTGCCAGCAGCTTAGTGTGGGAGATTGGCCAAGAGACCCAGTACTTC.

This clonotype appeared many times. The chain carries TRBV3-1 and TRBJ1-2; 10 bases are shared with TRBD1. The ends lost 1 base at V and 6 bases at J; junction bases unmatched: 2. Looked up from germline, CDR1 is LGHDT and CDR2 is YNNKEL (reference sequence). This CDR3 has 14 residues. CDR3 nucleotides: TGTGCCAGCAGCCAAGTGGACAGGGGGAATGGCTACACCTTC. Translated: CASSQVDRGNGYTF.

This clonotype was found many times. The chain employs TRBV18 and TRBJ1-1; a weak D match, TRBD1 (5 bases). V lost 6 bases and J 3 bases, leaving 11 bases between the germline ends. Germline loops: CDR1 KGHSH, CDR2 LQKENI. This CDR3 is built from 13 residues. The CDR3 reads CASSAAGDTEAFF. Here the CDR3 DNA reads TGTGCCAGCTCTGCAGCGGGGGACACTGAAGCTTTCTTT.

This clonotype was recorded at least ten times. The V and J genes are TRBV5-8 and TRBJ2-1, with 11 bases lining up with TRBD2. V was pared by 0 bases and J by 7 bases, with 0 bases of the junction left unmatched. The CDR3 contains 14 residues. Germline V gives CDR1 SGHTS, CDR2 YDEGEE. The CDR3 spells CASSLASGRNEQFF. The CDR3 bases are TGTGCCAGCAGCTTGGCTAGCGGGAGGAATGAGCAGTTCTTC. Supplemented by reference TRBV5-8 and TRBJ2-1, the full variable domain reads EAGVTQSPTHLIKTRGQQATLRCSPISGHTSVYWYQQALGLGLQFLLWYDEGEERNRGNFPPRFSGRQFPNYSSELNVNALELEDSALYLCASSLASGRNEQFFGPGTRLTVL.

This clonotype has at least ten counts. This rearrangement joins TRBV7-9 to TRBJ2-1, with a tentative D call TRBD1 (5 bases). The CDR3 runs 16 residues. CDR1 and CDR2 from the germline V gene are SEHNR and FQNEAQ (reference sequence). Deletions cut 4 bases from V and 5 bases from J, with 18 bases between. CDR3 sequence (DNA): TGTGCCAGCAGCTCCCCGCTTAGGGGATGGGACAATGAGCAGTTCTTC. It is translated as CASSSPLRGWDNEQFF.

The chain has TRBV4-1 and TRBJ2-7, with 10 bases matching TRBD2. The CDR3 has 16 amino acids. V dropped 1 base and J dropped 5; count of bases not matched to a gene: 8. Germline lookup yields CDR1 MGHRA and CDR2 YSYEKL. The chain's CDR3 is CASSQVPGLAAHEQYF. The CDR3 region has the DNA TGCGCCAGCAGCCAAGTCCCAGGACTAGCGGCACACGAGCAGTACTTC.

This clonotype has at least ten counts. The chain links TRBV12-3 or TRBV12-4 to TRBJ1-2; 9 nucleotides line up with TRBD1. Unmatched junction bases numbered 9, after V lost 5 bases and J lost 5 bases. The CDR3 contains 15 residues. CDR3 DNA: TGTGCCAGCAGTCACCACAGGGGGCTCGGGTATGGCTACACCTTC. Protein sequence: CASSHHRGLGYGYTF.

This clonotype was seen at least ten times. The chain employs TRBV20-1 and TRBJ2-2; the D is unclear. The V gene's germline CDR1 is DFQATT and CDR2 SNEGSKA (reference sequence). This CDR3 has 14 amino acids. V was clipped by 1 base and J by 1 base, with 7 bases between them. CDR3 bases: TGCAGTGCTAGAGGCACCCTGAACACCGGGGAGCTGTTTTTT. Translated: CSARGTLNTGELFF.

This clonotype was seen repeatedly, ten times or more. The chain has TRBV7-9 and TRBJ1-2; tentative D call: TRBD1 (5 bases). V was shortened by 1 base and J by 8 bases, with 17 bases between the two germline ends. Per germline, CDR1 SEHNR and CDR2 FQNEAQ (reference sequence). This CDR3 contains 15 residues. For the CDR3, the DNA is TGTGCCAGCAGCTTAGACTCCGGCTCACGGGGCGGCTACACCTTC. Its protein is CASSLDSGSRGGYTF. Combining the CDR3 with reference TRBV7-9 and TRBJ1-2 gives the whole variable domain DTGVSQNPRHKITKRGQNVTFRCDPISEHNRLYWYRQTLGQGPEFLTYFQNEAQLEKSRLLSDRFSAERPKGSFSTLEIQRTEQGDSAMYLCASSLDSGSRGGYTFGSGTRLTVV.

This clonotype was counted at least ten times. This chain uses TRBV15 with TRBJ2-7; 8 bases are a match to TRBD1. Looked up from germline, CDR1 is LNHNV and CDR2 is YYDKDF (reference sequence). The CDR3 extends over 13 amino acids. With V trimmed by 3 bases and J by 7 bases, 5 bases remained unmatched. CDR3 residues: CATSSQQGGEQYF. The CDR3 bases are TGTGCCACCAGCAGTCAACAGGGGGGAGAGCAGTACTTC. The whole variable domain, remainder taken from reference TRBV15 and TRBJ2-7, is DAMVIQNPRYQVTQFGKPVTLSCSQTLNHNVMYWYQQKSSQAPKLLFHYYDKDFNNEADTPDNFQSRRPNTSFCFLDIRSPGLGDTAMYLCATSSQQGGEQYFGPGTRLTVT.

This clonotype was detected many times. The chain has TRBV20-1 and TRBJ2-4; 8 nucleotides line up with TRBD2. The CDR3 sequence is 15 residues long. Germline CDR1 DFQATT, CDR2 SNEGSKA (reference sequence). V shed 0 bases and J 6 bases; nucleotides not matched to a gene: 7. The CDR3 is CSARDGVAGTNIQYF. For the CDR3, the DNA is TGCAGTGCTAGAGATGGGGTAGCGGGAACAAACATTCAGTACTTC.

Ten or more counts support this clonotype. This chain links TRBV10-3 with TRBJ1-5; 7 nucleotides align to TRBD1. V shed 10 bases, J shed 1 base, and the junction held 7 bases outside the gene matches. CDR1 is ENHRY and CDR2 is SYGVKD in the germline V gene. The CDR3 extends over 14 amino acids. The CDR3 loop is CATRTGQSNQPQHF. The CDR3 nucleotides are TGTGCCACGCGGACAGGACAGAGCAATCAGCCCCAGCATTTT.

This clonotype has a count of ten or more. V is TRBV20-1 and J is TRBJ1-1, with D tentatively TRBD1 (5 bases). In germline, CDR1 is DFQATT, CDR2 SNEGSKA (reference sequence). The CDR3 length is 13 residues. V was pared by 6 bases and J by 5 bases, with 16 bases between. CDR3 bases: TGCAGTGCGAGGGGTACTACACGAACTGAAGCTTTCTTT. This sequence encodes CSARGTTRTEAFF.